This entry concerns a single T cell receptor beta chain. In this sample, this clonotype turned up many times. There is no known antigen for this receptor. Per-nucleotide qualities are absent, and no much larger clonotype sits a single base away. Amplification of TCR beta CDR3 regions was carried out from RNA transcripts. A first-round RT-PCR of the TCR CDR3 used the HTBI primer set with the Qiagen OneStep RT-PCR kit. A second multiplex PCR round built the libraries, followed by size selection and purification. The libraries were sequenced on an Illumina HiSeq2000 using paired-end 100 bp reads. The study's own analysis went as follows. Raw data were processed with SOAPnuke, discarding reads with adapters, uncalled bases, mean Phred below 15, or no exact constant-primer or identifier match. COPE v1.2.5 was used to merge the high-quality paired reads, and each unique nucleotide sequence was defined as a clonotype. MiTCR v1.1 was used to align the clonotypes against IMGT TRBV, TRBD and TRBJ reference segments. The analysis included only V-J combinations with a frequency above 0.0001, which together covered 98% to 99.2% of the repertoires. A TCS score was defined as the ratio between F50 (clonal expansion) and ExV (chaos), using BLOSUM62-based TCRdist between CDR3 peptides within each V-J. Welch's t-statistics and random forest reduced roughly 540 V-J features to 13, which were used in a naive Bayes classifier (R e1071). In TCRdb, the public reads were trimmed at Q25 with fastp and aligned with MiXCR, with productive beta chains retained. Under each unique CDR3 protein, matching rows form one entry showing the most common genes and DNA. The V and J calls here are based on TCRdb, not the publication. The sample has 250,000 to 300,000 distinct CDR3 sequences on record, about 14% of them singletons. The ten largest clones represent roughly 15% of the sample.

Hyperthyroidism patients were aged 18 to 65 years and newly diagnosed, with disease duration of less than 2 months. Exclusion was applied to patients with uncontrolled infections, other autoimmune diseases, pregnancy or lactation. Clinical symptoms, serum thyroxine and TRAb, thyroid ultrasound, and orbital computed tomography formed the basis for the diagnoses. For progressor patients, blood was drawn at the first diagnosis of hyperthyroidism, before any ophthalmopathy symptoms had appeared. PBMCs were separated from roughly 10 ml of fresh peripheral blood using Ficoll-Paque density gradient centrifugation. Patients classed as progressors first received a Graves' hyperthyroidism diagnosis and then went on to develop ophthalmopathy during follow-up. Trizol reagent was used to extract total RNA, and RNA quality was then checked on an Agilent 2100 Bioanalyzer. The sample originates from a study of T cells in Graves' hyperthyroidism and ophthalmopathy (dated by TCRdb to between 2019 and 2020). Looking at the study overall: Peripheral blood samples were taken at the time of initial diagnosis, prior to any treatment. To identify distinguishing TCR V-J signatures, a discovery cohort of 90 to 100 patients was used, comprising roughly 45 with Graves' ophthalmopathy and some 60 with stable Graves' hyperthyroidism. An independent validation cohort of around 20 hyperthyroidism patients and 17 patients who later progressed to ophthalmopathy tested prospective prediction of ophthalmopathy. The approximately 90 discovery patients were randomly split 7:3 into training and test sets. The study also compared thyroid tissue and blood T-cell repertoires from 6 or 7 Graves' hyperthyroidism patients. Once sampling was done, hyperthyroidism patients were given methimazole at a starting dose of 30 mg daily, whereas ophthalmopathy patients were given high-dose intravenous methylprednisolone. According to the paper, TCR Vbeta CDR3 sequencing was carried out on 135 peripheral blood samples, which came from approximately 41 ophthalmopathy, about 75 hyperthyroidism and roughly 17 progressor patients.

Taken from cysteine to phenylalanine, the CDR3 has 16 residues. Here the CDR3 DNA is all that survives: 48 bases in frame from base 1. V has 0 bases trimmed and J has 7 bases trimmed; junction bases matching no gene number 9. CDR1 and CDR2, per the germline V gene (reference sequence), are DFQATT and SNEGSKA. General study outcomes and caveats: No statistical method was used to set the sample size in advance, and investigators knew the group allocation. A 13 V-J signature model separated ophthalmopathy from stable hyperthyroidism, with approximately 87% sensitivity and just under 84% specificity in cross-validation and 80%/75% in testing. Most expanded thyroid clonotypes (frequency above 0.001) were also found in blood, which suggests that blood repertoires may mirror thyroid immune responses. In validation, progression to ophthalmopathy was predicted by the model with roughly 71% sensitivity and 72.22% specificity, a median of approximately 6.5 months before onset.

Sequencing was done on a sample of blood. The clonotype comes from a woman between 40 and 50 years old with Graves' hyperthyroidism that later progressed to Graves' ophthalmopathy. In this chain, TRBV20-1 is recombined with TRBJ1-6; 7 central bases correspond to TRBD1. The bases are TGCAGTGCTAGAGATCTGGGACAGTTTCTAAATTCACCCCTCCACTTT. This translates into CSARDLGQFLNSPLHF.